This T cell receptor (beta chain) originates from a study of shared T cell receptors in the human thymus. TCRdb's table, derived via immunoSEQ multiplex PCR, lists solely in-frame clones and lacks some. Of about 660,000 clones listed, 80% to 90% are singletons. This clone was observed a few times. This CDR3 has 14 amino acids. Between the trimmed V and J ends, which lost 6 bases and 7 bases, there was a span of 18 bases. Germline CDR1 is SGHTA and CDR2 is FQGNSA. This sample was also put to use in a study of human thymus T cells. That paper notes: Samples came from healthy Finnish infants during open corrective cardiac surgery. Resections that were taken during corrective heart surgery supplied the thymus tissue. Use of V and J genes seemed skewed within the thymic and blood repertoires.

V gene TRBV7-2 combines with J gene TRBJ1-1, with TRBD1 as a possible D gene (5 bases). The specimen sequenced was thymocytes. The origin of this receptor is a boy under three years old with a congenital heart defect. This CDR3 reads CASSTRQGAGEAFF. CDR3 bases: TGTGCCAGCAGTACCAGACAAGGGGCTGGTGAAGCTTTCTTT.